The source of this T cell receptor (beta chain) is a study of blood T cell repertoires in COVID-19. Assay used: immunoSEQ multiplex PCR; TCRdb lists only in-frame clones, some missing. The table lists some 76,000 clones, 85% to 90% of them singletons. Per the germline V gene, CDR1 is KGHSH and CDR2 is LQKENI. This CDR3 is built from 16 residues. After removal of 4 bases from V and 5 bases from J, the junction contained 12 bases not matched to a gene. The V gene is TRBV18, the J gene TRBJ2-5, with 8 positions matching TRBD1. What was sequenced was peripheral blood. The sequence came from an elderly man in a cohort sampled during active COVID-19. Written as DNA, the CDR3 is TGTGCCAGCTCACTGACCCCCGGGACAGGCTTTGAGACCCAGTACTTC. This gives the protein CASSLTPGTGFETQYF.